These 22 T cell receptor beta chains were sequenced from one sample in a study of blood T cells in healthy people across ages (dated by TCRdb to 2015 to 2017). The library was generated by 5' RACE. Sequencing took place on an Illumina HiSeq 2500. A second PCR of about 7 to 12 cycles was run with a J-beta primer mix and a sample-barcoded 5' primer. In-frame beta chains were kept once TCRdb had trimmed the public reads at Q25 with fastp and called clones with MiXCR. Each entry merges the rows of one CDR3 protein and shows their most common DNA and genes. This sample is represented by about a million distinct CDR3 sequences; 51% of them were singletons. The top ten hold around a fifth of the sample. The sequenced sample was blood. These receptors were collected from an older woman in good health.

With respect to this clonotype: A junction boundary mismatches the germline segment, possibly from a read error. The rearrangement joins TRBV6-5 to TRBJ2-1; the D is unclear. Per the germline V gene, CDR1 is MNHEY and CDR2 is SVGAGI. CDR3 size: 18 residues. CDR3 sequence (DNA): TGTGCCAGCAGTGACTCCTTGAGGACCTCGAGCTCCTACAATGAGCAGTTCTTC. It is translated as CASSDSLRTSSSYNEQFF.

V is TRBV28 and J is TRBJ2-7, with D possibly TRBD2 on 5 matching bases. The end of the DNA aligns better with TRBJ2-5, so the J call may be wrong. CDR3 length equals 14 residues. Germline assignment: CDR1 MDHEN and CDR2 SYDVKM. The CDR3 coding sequence is TGTGCCAGTAGGGAACCCGGAGGTCCAGAGACCCAGTACTTC. Its translation is CASREPGGPETQYF.

This clonotype was detected only a few times. The chain is built from TRBV7-2 and TRBJ2-5, with D possibly matching TRBD2 (5 bases). Germline values: CDR1 SGHTA, CDR2 FQGNSA. The V end was cut by 4 bases, the J end by 1 base, with 10 bases between. The length of the CDR3 is 14 residues. CDR3 residues: CASSSFGVQETQYF. CDR3 in DNA: TGTGCCAGCAGCTCATTCGGGGTCCAAGAGACCCAGTACTTC.

The V call is TRBV5-1, the J call TRBJ2-1, with 11 bases that match TRBD2. Germline trimming cut 1 base from V and 6 bases from J; bases unmatched to any gene: 9. The germline V gene encodes CDR1 SGHRS and CDR2 YFSETQ. The CDR3 sequence is 17 residues long. CDR3 residues: CASSLSGGLAGGNEQFF. DNA of the CDR3: TGCGCCAGCAGCTTGTCGGGTGGACTAGCGGGCGGCAATGAGCAGTTCTTC.

The CDR3 coding sequence is TGCGCCAGCAGCCAAGAGTCCAGGGACCGGGAGCTGTTTTTT. Its translation is CASSQESRDRELFF. This chain uses TRBV4-1 with TRBJ2-2; D tentatively fits TRBD1 or TRBD2 (5 bases each). The CDR3 length is 14 residues. V lost 0 bases, J lost 9 bases, and 11 bases lay in between. Germline lookup yields CDR1 MGHRA and CDR2 YSYEKL.

The chain has TRBV18 and TRBJ2-7, with no clear D. The CDR3 runs 12 residues. Germline V gives CDR1 KGHSH, CDR2 LQKENI. Deletions cut 2 bases from V and 5 bases from J, with 7 bases between. CDR3 nucleotide sequence: TGTGCCAGCTCACCAAATTCTCACGAGCAGTACTTC. Translation: CASSPNSHEQYF.

This clonotype was counted a few times. CDR3 in amino acids: CSVEGRKTSGRQETQYF. CDR3 DNA: TGCAGCGTTGAAGGCCGTAAGACTAGCGGGCGCCAAGAGACCCAGTACTTC. The rearrangement joins TRBV29-1 to TRBJ2-5; 10 bases are shared with TRBD2. Trimming cost V 1 base and J 1 base; bases outside gene matches: 9. Germline-derived CDR1 and CDR2 are SQVTM and ANQGSEA. The CDR3 sequence is 17 residues long.

This clonotype came up many times. This sequence joins TRBV28 and TRBJ2-3; TRBD2 aligns across 9 bases. The CDR3 spans 14 residues. V lost 6 bases to trimming and J lost 0 bases; unmatched junction nucleotides: 1. Germline-derived CDR1 and CDR2 are MDHEN and SYDVKM. The CDR3 region has the DNA TGTGCCAGCAGGACTAGCGGAAGCACAGATACGCAGTATTTT. It encodes CASRTSGSTDTQYF.

This clonotype was observed a handful of times. The genes are TRBV4-1 and TRBJ2-7; possible D gene TRBD1, 6 bases. This CDR3 region has 14 residues. Per germline, CDR1 MGHRA and CDR2 YSYEKL. V lost 2 bases to trimming and J lost 3 bases, with 11 bases between them. The CDR3 bases are TGCGCCAGCAGCCAAAGGGACACCGACTACGAGCAGTACTTC. Translated: CASSQRDTDYEQYF.

This clonotype occurred a few times. The chain has TRBV4-1 and TRBJ1-6; no firm D call. Trimming cost V 0 bases and J 0 bases, with 6 bases left between them. The length of the CDR3 is 16 residues. Germline loops: CDR1 MGHRA, CDR2 YSYEKL. The CDR3 bases are TGCGCCAGCAGCCAAGACAGAAGCTCCTATAATTCACCCCTCCACTTT. Protein product: CASSQDRSSYNSPLHF.

The V call is TRBV18, the J call TRBJ2-5; 7 nucleotides match TRBD2. The V segment lost 2 bases and the J segment 2 bases; nucleotides outside the gene matches: 5. Germline loops: CDR1 KGHSH, CDR2 LQKENI. This CDR3 is 15 amino acids long. This CDR3 reads CASSPSPAGQETQYF. In DNA form, the CDR3 reads TGTGCCAGCTCACCAAGTCCAGCGGGACAAGAGACCCAGTACTTC.

This clonotype was counted between two and nine times. The genes are TRBV10-3 and TRBJ2-3; TRBD2 agrees at 12 bases. Trimming removed 10 bases from V and 0 bases from J; junction bases left unmatched: 11. CDR1 is ENHRY, CDR2 SYGVKD, per germline. This CDR3 has 17 amino acids. CDR3 in amino acids: CATRLGLAGPSTDTQYF. The DNA of the CDR3 is TGTGCCACCCGCCTAGGACTAGCGGGGCCTAGCACAGATACGCAGTATTTT.

As concerns this clonotype: This could be a read error, since a much larger clone is one nucleotide away. The chain combines TRBV6-2 or TRBV6-3 with TRBJ2-7, with 13 bases that match TRBD2. V lost 0 bases and J lost 7; bases outside the gene matches: 9. This CDR3 has 17 residues. Germline lookup yields CDR1 MNHEY and CDR2 SVGEGT. The CDR3 here is CASSYSGLAGVYNEQYF. The CDR3, as DNA: TGTGCCAGCAGTTACTCCGGACTAGCGGGAGTCTACAATGAGCAGTACTTC.

The J gene is TRBJ2-2, the V gene TRBV27; D is uncertain. Germline CDR1 and CDR2: MNHEY and SMNVEV (reference sequence). CDR3 length equals 16 residues. V lost 2 bases to trimming and J lost 1 base, with 11 bases between them. The CDR3 coding sequence is TGTGCCAGCAGTTTAAGGTCTAGAAGGAACACCGGGGAGCTGTTTTTT. Residues: CASSLRSRRNTGELFF.

This clonotype came up a few times. The rearrangement joins TRBV4-1 to TRBJ1-2, with no clear D. Deletions cut 0 bases from V and 4 bases from J, with 9 bases between. Germline V gene data show CDR1 as MGHRA and CDR2 as YSYEKL. The CDR3 covers 14 residues. CDR3 coding DNA: TGCGCCAGCAGCCAAGATCCCGGGTCCTATGGCTACACCTTC. Translating it yields CASSQDPGSYGYTF.

The J gene is TRBJ1-5, the V gene TRBV12-3 or TRBV12-4; 8 bases line up with TRBD1. The V gene end was trimmed by 7 bases and the J gene end by 7 bases; junction bases not matched to a gene: 6. This CDR3 has 13 residues. CDR3 in DNA: TGTGCCAGCAACAAAGACAGGGGCCAGCCCCAGCATTTT. This gives the protein CASNKDRGQPQHF.

The CDR3 region has the DNA TGCGCCAGCAGCCAAGGGGGGAACCCCTACGAGCAGTACTTC. This codes for CASSQGGNPYEQYF. The chain joins TRBV4-1 to TRBJ2-7, with D perhaps matching TRBD1 or TRBD2 (5 bases each). V dropped 1 base and J dropped 2 bases, with 9 bases sitting between them. The germline V gene encodes CDR1 MGHRA and CDR2 YSYEKL. The CDR3 runs 14 residues.

This clonotype was seen a handful of times. The chain links TRBV4-1 to TRBJ1-1; D uncertain. This CDR3 has 14 residues. V was trimmed by 10 bases and J by 1 base, leaving 16 bases between them. Germline CDR1 is MGHRA and CDR2 is YSYEKL. The CDR3 nucleotides read TGCGCCACTCGCCCCGGCCGAACGAACACTGAAGCTTTCTTT. Translated: CATRPGRTNTEAFF.

The chain employs TRBV14 and TRBJ2-1; 7 nucleotides agree with TRBD1. The CDR3 covers 16 residues. J gave up 8 bases and V 4 bases, and 14 bases lay outside the gene matches. Germline values: CDR1 SGHDN, CDR2 FVKESK. The CDR3 coding sequence is TGTGCCAGCAGCCCACTTCAGGGGGTACTACACGATGAGCAGTTCTTC. The encoded protein is CASSPLQGVLHDEQFF.

The rearrangement uses TRBV7-2 and TRBJ2-1, with 7 bases that match TRBD1. Germline V gives CDR1 SGHTA, CDR2 FQGNSA. V dropped 1 base and J dropped 1; count of bases not matched to a gene: 4. The CDR3 extends over 16 amino acids. The CDR3 sequence: CASSLDRDRSYNEQFF. CDR3 nucleotides: TGTGCCAGCAGCTTAGACCGGGACAGATCCTACAATGAGCAGTTCTTC.

The rearrangement joins TRBV6-5 to TRBJ2-7; 7 bases agree with TRBD1. The CDR3 consists of 14 residues. Germline V gene lookup returns CDR1 MNHEY and CDR2 SVGAGI. The V gene end was trimmed by 6 bases and the J gene end by 2 bases; junction bases not matched to a gene: 7. The CDR3 DNA is TGTGCCAGCAGGCCTAGGGGGCCGGCCTACGAGCAGTACTTC. Protein: CASRPRGPAYEQYF.

V gene TRBV6-4 combines with J gene TRBJ1-2, with D possibly being TRBD1 (5 bases). The CDR3 has 16 residues. V was trimmed by 8 bases and J by 0 bases, leaving 19 bases between them. CDR1 and CDR2 (germline): MRHNA, SNTAGT. CDR3: CASFLIRVPSNYGYTF. As DNA, the CDR3 is TGTGCCAGCTTCCTCATCAGGGTTCCGTCTAACTATGGCTACACCTTC.